This T cell receptor beta chain is from a study of blood T cell repertoires in COVID-19. Whole-study context: Acute-phase and convalescent COVID-19 samples originated in the United States, Italy and Spain.

The CDR3 is 12 residues long. The V end lost 0 bases, the J end lost 9 bases, and 3 bases lay between the germline ends. The germline CDR1 and CDR2 sequences are LGHDT and YNNKEL (reference sequence). Assay: immunoSEQ multiplex PCR; the TCRdb copy retains only in-frame clones and omits some. Among approximately 280,000 clones, around 85% were seen once, and the ten largest hold roughly 2.7%. The sample was PBMCs or T cells enriched from blood (not recorded which). This clonotype was obtained from a woman in her forties or fifties who had recovered from COVID-19. The V and J genes are TRBV3-1 (or the pseudogene TRBV3-2) and TRBJ1-6; D is uncertain. The CDR3, as DNA: TGTGCCAGCAGCCAAGACGTTTCACCCCTCCACTTT. Translating it yields CASSQDVSPLHF.